These 17 T cell receptor beta chains share one sample of origin, sequenced in a study of T cell repertoires in cytomegalovirus infection. These receptors are not linked to any known antigen. TCRdb reprocessed the reads via MiXCR and lists one record per CDR3 protein. The sample includes hundreds of thousands of distinct CDR3 sequences, 32% of them seen just once. This specimen was cultured CD8+ T cells from PBMCs, taken from culture after CMV antigen stimulation. These receptor sequences come from a human donor in good health (CMV status not recorded). Some clones in this sample may be carry-over from other donors' samples.

This chain joins TRBV19 and TRBJ1-1; the match to TRBD1 covers 8 bases. Germline values: CDR1 LNHDA, CDR2 SQIVND (reference sequence). The CDR3 is made up of 14 amino acids. The V segment lost 2 bases and the J segment 6 bases; nucleotides outside the gene matches: 5. Written as DNA, the CDR3 is TGTGCCAGTAGTATACGGACAGGGTTCCCTGAAGCTTTCTTT. It yields the protein CASSIRTGFPEAFF.

The V gene is TRBV20-1, the J gene TRBJ1-1; D not certain. The V end lost 0 bases, the J end lost 1 base, and 9 bases lay between the germline ends. This CDR3 contains 14 residues. Germline-derived CDR1 and CDR2 are DFQATT and SNEGSKA (reference sequence). The CDR3 spells CSARDRDKNTEAFF. CDR3 DNA sequence: TGCAGTGCTAGAGATCGCGACAAGAACACTGAAGCTTTCTTT.

The sample holds many counts of this clonotype. The chain has TRBV7-3 and TRBJ2-1, with TRBD2 as a possible D gene (5 bases). This CDR3 is built from 13 residues. Germline CDR1 SGHTA, CDR2 FQGTGA. Trimming left V 4 bases short and J 7 bases short, with 11 bases between. The chain's CDR3 is CASSSWTGNEQFF. CDR3 DNA: TGTGCCAGCAGCTCCTGGACTGGGAATGAGCAGTTCTTC.

The sample holds a few counts of this clonotype. The rearrangement links TRBV10-3 to TRBJ2-1; the D is unclear. The CDR3 runs 13 residues. Germline CDR1 is ENHRY and CDR2 is SYGVKD. Trimming stripped 5 bases from V and 8 bases from J, with 13 bases between. As DNA, the CDR3 is TGTGCCATCAGTCTAAACCGGGCCGATGAGCAGTTCTTC. Its protein is CAISLNRADEQFF.

This clonotype was seen ten or more times. The chain joins TRBV7-6 to TRBJ1-2; no reliable D call. Germline V gives CDR1 SGHVS, CDR2 FNYEAQ. This CDR3 spans 14 amino acids. V was cut by 5 bases and J by 3 bases, with 13 bases left in between. The CDR3 sequence: CASSPLGLDYGYTF. The CDR3 DNA reads TGTGCCAGCAGCCCCCTCGGCCTGGACTATGGCTACACCTTC.

This clonotype has at least ten counts. The rearrangement uses TRBV7-2 and TRBJ1-5, with 12 bases that match TRBD1. CDR1 and CDR2 (germline): SGHTA, FQGNSA. The CDR3 spans 17 residues. Trimming removed 4 bases from V and 5 bases from J; junction bases left unmatched: 9. Written as DNA, the CDR3 is TGTGCCAGCAGCTCGCCCCCGGGACAGGGGGCCGATCAGCCCCAGCATTTT. Translating it yields CASSSPPGQGADQPQHF.

This clonotype has at least ten counts. The chain employs TRBV7-2 and TRBJ1-1; no reliable D call. This CDR3 has 13 residues. The V gene lost 2 bases and the J gene lost 5 bases, with 9 bases spanning the gap. Per the germline V gene, CDR1 is SGHTA and CDR2 is FQGNSA. The CDR3 DNA is TGTGCCAGCAGCTTAAGGGTTTATACTGAAGCTTTCTTT. This translates into CASSLRVYTEAFF.

The chain has TRBV6-8 and TRBJ2-1; D gene unclear. Germline CDR1 and CDR2: MNHGY and SAAAGT. The CDR3 covers 14 residues. V was trimmed by 0 bases and J by 6 bases, leaving 9 bases between them. CDR3 DNA sequence: TGTGCCAGCAGTTACTCGGGAATCGGCAATGAGCAGTTCTTC. It encodes CASSYSGIGNEQFF.

This clonotype has ten or more counts. The CDR3 region is CASSYSISGTGELFF. The CDR3 nucleotides read TGTGCCAGCAGTTACTCGATCTCAGGGACCGGGGAGCTGTTTTTT. The chain combines TRBV6-5 with TRBJ2-2; D might be TRBD1 (5 bases). Per the germline V gene, CDR1 is MNHEY and CDR2 is SVGAGI. Trimming pared 0 bases from V and 5 bases from J, leaving 10 bases between. This CDR3 contains 15 residues.

This clonotype occurred many times. This sequence joins TRBV7-6 and TRBJ1-1; the D gene is possibly TRBD1 (6 bases). The germline gives CDR1 SGHVS, CDR2 FNYEAQ. The germline V and J ends were trimmed by 3 bases and 5 bases, with 19 bases remaining between them. The CDR3 runs to 16 residues. Here the CDR3 reads CASSLPRGGGPTEAFF. The CDR3, as DNA: TGTGCCAGCAGCTTGCCCCGAGGGGGGGGGCCTACTGAAGCTTTCTTT.

The CDR3 here is CASSRGVNYGYTF. The CDR3 bases are TGTGCCAGCAGCAGAGGGGTTAACTATGGCTACACCTTC. The V gene is TRBV7-3, the J gene TRBJ1-2, with D tentatively TRBD1 (5 bases). The germline V gene has CDR1 SGHTA and CDR2 FQGTGA. The ends were cut back, 5 bases at V and 1 base at J, with 8 bases in the middle. The CDR3 totals 13 residues.

V and J are TRBV6-1 and TRBJ1-2, with 7 bases lining up with TRBD1. The CDR3 totals 14 residues. Losses at the gene ends were 2 bases for V and 8 bases for J; bases not matched to a gene: 8. From germline, CDR1 is MNHNS and CDR2 SASEGT. CDR3 region: CASSERGGGWGYTF. As DNA, the CDR3 is TGTGCCAGCAGTGAAAGAGGAGGGGGCTGGGGCTACACCTTC.

The V call is TRBV10-3, the J call TRBJ2-7, with D perhaps matching TRBD1 or TRBD2 (5 bases each). Germline lookup yields CDR1 ENHRY and CDR2 SYGVKD. The CDR3 totals 17 residues. Deletions cut 8 bases from V and 4 bases from J, with 27 bases between. Here the CDR3 DNA reads TGTGCCATCCCGGTCGGGACGAGGGATAACCCGGGATACGAGCAGTACTTC. As protein: CAIPVGTRDNPGYEQYF.

This clonotype turned up a few times. This chain connects TRBV6-1 to TRBJ2-5; the D gene is possibly TRBD1 (6 bases). Trimming took off 6 bases at V and 5 bases at J, with 13 bases between the two ends. Per germline, CDR1 MNHNS and CDR2 SASEGT. The CDR3 is 13 amino acids. The CDR3 sequence: CASSQTGPETQYF. In DNA form, the CDR3 reads TGTGCCAGCAGCCAAACAGGGCCGGAGACCCAGTACTTC.

V and J are TRBV5-4 and TRBJ1-1, with no clear D. The CDR3 is made up of 17 amino acids. Trimming left V 0 bases short and J 2 bases short, with 17 bases between. CDR1 and CDR2 from the germline V gene are SGHNT and YYREEE (reference sequence). The CDR3 here is CASSLDPTGYFNTEAFF. CDR3 DNA: TGTGCCAGCAGCTTGGACCCGACCGGGTATTTTAACACTGAAGCTTTCTTT.

This clonotype was observed at least ten times. This rearrangement joins TRBV7-6 to TRBJ1-3, with D unresolved. This CDR3 has 15 residues. V was shortened by 1 base and J by 0 bases, with 7 bases between the two germline ends. Germline values: CDR1 SGHVS, CDR2 FNYEAQ. CDR3 sequence (DNA): TGTGCCAGCAGCTTAGACGCAGCCTCTGGAAACACCATATATTTT. Translation: CASSLDAASGNTIYF.

This clonotype was counted between two and nine times. The chain uses TRBV6-2 or TRBV6-3 and TRBJ2-7; possible D gene TRBD1, 6 bases. V gave up 3 bases and J gave up 2 bases, with 11 bases separating them. Germline V gene lookup returns CDR1 MNHEY and CDR2 SVGEGT. The CDR3 has 14 amino acids. As DNA, the CDR3 is TGTGCCAGCAGTTATAAGGACAGAGCCTACGAGCAGTACGTC. Translation: CASSYKDRAYEQYV.